This TCR beta chain was sequenced in a study of cytomegalovirus exposure and HLA in healthy donors. Healthy bone marrow donors supplied every sample. Sampled while nominally healthy, donors likely had unrecorded immune exposures. This PCR relied on a set of 60 Vbeta primers and 13 Jbeta primers. Repertoires were generated with immunoSEQ multiplex PCR, while TCRdb's copy carries only in-frame clones and drops some. The repertoire holds 100,000 or so clones, with roughly 12% as singletons. Trimming shortened V by 5 bases and J by 6 bases, and 9 bases separated the two germline ends. The V gene's germline CDR1 is SGHRS and CDR2 YFSETQ. The CDR3 is made up of 11 amino acids.

The receptor was isolated from a man aged 35-49 years in good health and CMV-seropositive. Material: PBMCs. The chain employs TRBV5-1 and TRBJ2-7; unclear D gene. CDR3 in amino acids: CASRGFSEQYF. CDR3 DNA: TGCGCCAGCAGGGGCTTCAGCGAGCAGTACTTC.